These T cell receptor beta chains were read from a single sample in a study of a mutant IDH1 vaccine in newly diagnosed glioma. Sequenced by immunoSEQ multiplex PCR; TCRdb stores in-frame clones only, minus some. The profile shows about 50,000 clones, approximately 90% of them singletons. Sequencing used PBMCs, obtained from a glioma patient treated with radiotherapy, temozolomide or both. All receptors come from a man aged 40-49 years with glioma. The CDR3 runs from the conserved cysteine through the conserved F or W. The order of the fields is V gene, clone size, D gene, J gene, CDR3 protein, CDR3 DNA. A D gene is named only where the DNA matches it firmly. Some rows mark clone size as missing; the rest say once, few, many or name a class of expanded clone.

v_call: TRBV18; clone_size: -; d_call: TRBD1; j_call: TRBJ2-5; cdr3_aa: CASSGDREETQYF; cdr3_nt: TGTGCCAGCTCGGGGGACAGGGAAGAGACCCAGTACTTC
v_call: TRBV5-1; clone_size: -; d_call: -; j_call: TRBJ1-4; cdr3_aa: CASSLEPGAAGEKLFF; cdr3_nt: TGCGCCAGCAGCTTGGAGCCGGGGGCAGCGGGTGAAAAACTGTTTTTT
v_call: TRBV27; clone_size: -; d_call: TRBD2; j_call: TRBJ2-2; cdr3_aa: CASRRLADFTGELFF; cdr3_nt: TGTGCCAGCAGGAGACTAGCAGACTTCACCGGGGAGCTGTTTTTT
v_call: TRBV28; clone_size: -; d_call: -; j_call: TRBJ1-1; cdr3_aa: CASSLTRVNTEAFF; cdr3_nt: TGTGCCAGCAGTTTAACAAGGGTGAACACTGAAGCTTTCTTT
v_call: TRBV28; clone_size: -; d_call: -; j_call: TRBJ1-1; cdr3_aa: CASRPPWDSNTEAFF; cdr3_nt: TGTGCCAGCAGGCCGCCCTGGGACTCGAACACTGAAGCTTTCTTT
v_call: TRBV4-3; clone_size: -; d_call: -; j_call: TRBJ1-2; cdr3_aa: CASSQDRVSGYTF; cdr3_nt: TGCGCCAGCAGCCAAGATAGGGTTTCCGGCTACACCTTC
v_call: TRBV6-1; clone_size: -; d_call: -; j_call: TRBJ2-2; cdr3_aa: CASRVTGTGELFF; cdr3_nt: TGTGCCAGCAGGGTGACTGGCACCGGGGAGCTGTTTTTT
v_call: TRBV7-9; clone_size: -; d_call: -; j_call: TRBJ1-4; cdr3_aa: CASSPPGEGKLFF; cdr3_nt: TGTGCCAGCAGCCCCCCCGGGGAGGGAAAACTGTTTTTT
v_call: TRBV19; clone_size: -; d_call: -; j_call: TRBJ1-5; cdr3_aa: CASSPHGGSNQPQHF; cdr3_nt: TGTGCCAGTAGTCCCCATGGGGGCTCCAATCAGCCCCAGCATTTT
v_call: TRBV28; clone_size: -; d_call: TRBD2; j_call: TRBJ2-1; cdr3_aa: CASSAPPGGQFF; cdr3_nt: TGTGCCAGCAGTGCCCCGCCGGGGGGGCAGTTCTTC
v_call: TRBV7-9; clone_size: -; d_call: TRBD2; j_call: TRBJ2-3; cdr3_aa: CASSLDAGGRNTQYF; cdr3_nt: TGTGCCAGCAGCTTAGACGCGGGAGGCCGAAATACGCAGTATTTT
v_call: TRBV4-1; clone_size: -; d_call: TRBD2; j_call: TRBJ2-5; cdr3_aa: CASSQEPGGSTETQYF; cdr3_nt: TGCGCCAGCAGCCAAGAGCCGGGGGGGTCCACAGAGACCCAGTACTTC
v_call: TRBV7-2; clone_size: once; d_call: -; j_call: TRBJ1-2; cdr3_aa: CASSLGRNYGYTF; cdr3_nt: TGTGCCAGCAGCTTAGGCCGAAACTATGGCTACACCTTC
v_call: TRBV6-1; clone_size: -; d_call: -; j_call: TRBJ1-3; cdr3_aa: CASSEWGLFGNTIYF; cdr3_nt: TGTGCCAGCAGTGAATGGGGGTTATTTGGAAACACCATATATTTT
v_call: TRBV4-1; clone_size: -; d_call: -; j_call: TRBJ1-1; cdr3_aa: CASSLALNTEAFF; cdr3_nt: TGCGCCAGCAGCCTAGCCTTGAACACTGAAGCTTTCTTT
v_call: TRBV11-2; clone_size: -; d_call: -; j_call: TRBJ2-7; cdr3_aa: CASSLLQGSYEQYF; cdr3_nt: TGTGCCAGCAGCTTACTACAGGGCTCCTACGAGCAGTACTTC
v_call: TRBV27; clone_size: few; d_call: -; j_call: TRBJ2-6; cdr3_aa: CASSSMGANVLTF; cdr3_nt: TGTGCCAGCAGTTCTATGGGGGCCAACGTCCTGACTTTC
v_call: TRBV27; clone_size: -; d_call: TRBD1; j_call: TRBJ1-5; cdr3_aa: CASSFPDRAPNQPQHF; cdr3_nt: TGTGCCAGCAGTTTCCCGGACAGGGCACCTAATCAGCCCCAGCATTTT
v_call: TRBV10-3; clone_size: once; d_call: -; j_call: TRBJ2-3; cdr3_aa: CAISESGTDTQYF; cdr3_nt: TGTGCCATCAGTGAGTCCGGCACAGATACGCAGTATTTT
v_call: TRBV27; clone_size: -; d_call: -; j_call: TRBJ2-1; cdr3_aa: CASSLSWPGTYNEQFF; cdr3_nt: TGTGCCAGCAGTTTATCGTGGCCTGGCACTTACAATGAGCAGTTCTTC
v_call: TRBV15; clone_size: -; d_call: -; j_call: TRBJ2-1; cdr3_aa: CATSRERGRIDEQFF; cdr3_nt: TGTGCCACCAGCAGAGAACGGGGGCGAATCGATGAGCAGTTCTTC
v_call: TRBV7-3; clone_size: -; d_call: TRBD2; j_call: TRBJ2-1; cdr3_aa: CASSFSGAFPYNEQFF; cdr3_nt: TGTGCCAGCAGCTTTAGCGGGGCATTCCCCTACAATGAGCAGTTCTTC
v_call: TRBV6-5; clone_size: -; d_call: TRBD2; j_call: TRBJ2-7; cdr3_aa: CASSSLTSGTAYEQYF; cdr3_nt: TGTGCCAGCAGTTCCCTGACTAGCGGGACGGCTTACGAGCAGTACTTC
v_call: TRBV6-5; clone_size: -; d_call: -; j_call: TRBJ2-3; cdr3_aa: CASSYSGTTDTQYF; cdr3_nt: TGTGCCAGCAGTTACTCGGGCACCACAGATACGCAGTATTTT
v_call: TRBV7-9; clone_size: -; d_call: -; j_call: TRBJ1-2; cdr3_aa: CASSLGQGNGYTF; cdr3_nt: TGTGCCAGCAGCTTAGGTCAGGGAAATGGCTACACCTTC
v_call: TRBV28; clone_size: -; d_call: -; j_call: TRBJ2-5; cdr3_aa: CASSSGTARGETQYF; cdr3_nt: TGTGCCAGCAGTTCCGGGACTGCCAGGGGAGAGACCCAGTACTTC
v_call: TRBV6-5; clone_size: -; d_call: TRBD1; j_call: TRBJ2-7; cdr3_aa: CASSYSLTGAYEQYF; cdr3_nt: TGTGCCAGCAGTTACTCACTTACAGGGGCCTACGAGCAGTACTTC